Sequencing of this T cell receptor beta chain was carried out in a study of cytomegalovirus exposure and HLA in healthy donors. Overall study: Earlier results showed almost 120 million unique TCR beta sequences derived from 150 million to 200 million T cells. Overall study results and limits: Immune exposure data for these donors was limited to CMV serostatus. TCR beta sequences numbering roughly 18,000 were associated with HLA alleles at 0.05 false discovery rate in a later analysis.

Both 60 Vbeta primers and 13 Jbeta primers went into the PCR. Method: immunoSEQ multiplex PCR; TCRdb's copy keeps in-frame clones and lacks some. Here the sample spans over 85,000 clones, around 77% being singletons. This CDR3 spans 17 amino acids. J was trimmed by 5 bases and V by 2 bases; bases with no gene match: 12. Germline V lookup: CDR1 SGHTA, CDR2 FQGTGA. To note about this clone: What it binds is unknown.

Specimen: PBMCs. The J gene is TRBJ2-5, the V gene TRBV7-3, with 9 bases aligning to TRBD1. The sequence came from a man aged 40-50 years in good health and CMV-seronegative. CDR3 protein: CASSLCRQGVVSETQYF. The CDR3, as DNA: TGTGCCAGCAGCTTATGCCGACAGGGGGTTGTTAGCGAGACCCAGTACTTC.